A selection of T cell receptor beta chains follows, all from one sample in a study of CD4+ T cells in melanoma. Here immunoSEQ multiplex PCR was the method, and the copy in TCRdb shows in-frame clones only, minus some. The table lists over 130,000 clones, 92% of them singletons. All receptors derive from a human donor with melanoma. The CDR3 runs from the conserved cysteine through the conserved F or W. The D gene is left open where the match is weak. The listing skips clone size in some rows; elsewhere it reads once, few, many or a size class.

>TRBJ1-5|NA|NA|TRBV5-4
TGTGCCAGCAGCTCTGATCCATTAGGGCAGCCCCAGCATTTT
CASSSDPLGQPQHF
>TRBJ1-4|NA|NA|TRBV6-5
TGTGCCAGCACCAGGGCCCAAAATGAAAAACTGTTTTTT
CASTRAQNEKLFF
>TRBJ1-1|NA|NA|TRBV5-5
TGTGCCAGCAGCTTTACCAGGAACACTGAAGCTTTCTTT
CASSFTRNTEAFF
>TRBJ1-3|NA|TRBD1|TRBV4-1
TGCGCCAGCGGGTTCAGGGGGGGCGGTGGAAACACCATATATTTT
CASGFRGGGGNTIYF
>TRBJ1-2|NA|NA|TRBV14
TGTGCCAGCAGCCAAGATCACCGGGGCGGCTACACCTTC
CASSQDHRGGYTF
>TRBJ2-5|NA|NA|TRBV5-4
TGTGCCAGCAGCTTGAGGGGCGGCCAAGAGACCCAGTACTTC
CASSLRGGQETQYF
>TRBJ2-3|NA|NA|TRBV29-1
TGCAGCGTTTGGGACGGAAGCACAGATACGCAGTATTTT
CSVWDGSTDTQYF
>TRBJ1-5|NA|NA|TRBV5-5
TGTGCCAGCAGCTTGGGGGGGACGCCCCAGCATTTT
CASSLGGTPQHF
>TRBJ2-7|NA|NA|TRBV5-1
TGCGCCAGCAGTCTACGGGAGAGGTCGGTCTCCGAGCAGTACTTC
CASSLRERSVSEQYF
>TRBJ1-1|NA|NA|TRBV5-1
TGCGCCAGCAGCTTAGCTCGGACGGAGACCCGAGCTTTCTTT
CASSLARTETRAFF
>TRBJ2-3|NA|TRBD2|TRBV7-9
TGTGCCAGCAGCGGGTCGCATGGGCGGGGGGCTACAGATACGCAGTATTTT
CASSGSHGRGATDTQYF
>TRBJ2-3|NA|TRBD2|TRBV4-2
TGTGCCAGCAGCCAAGGTGGCGGGGGGGCTTCAGATACGCAGTATTTT
CASSQGGGGASDTQYF
>TRBJ1-1|NA|NA|TRBV14
TGTGCCAGCAGCCAACTGACCCAAACTGAAGCTTTCTTT
CASSQLTQTEAFF
>TRBJ1-2|NA|TRBD1|TRBV19
TGTGCCAGTCGCCTTGGGGGACAGGGGCTCTATGGCTACACCTTC
CASRLGGQGLYGYTF
>TRBJ1-5|NA|NA|TRBV19
TGTGCCAGTAGTATAGCCAAGGCGGACAGACATCAGCCCCAGCATTTT
CASSIAKADRHQPQHF
>TRBJ2-5|once|NA|TRBV19
TGTGCCAGTAGTATAGGTACGGGGGTACAAGAGACCCAGTACTTC
CASSIGTGVQETQYF
>TRBJ1-6|NA|TRBD1|TRBV5-1
TGCGCCAGCAGCGCCCGGACAGGTCTTGGGCCCCTCCACTTT
CASSARTGLGPLHF
>TRBJ2-3|once|TRBD2|TRBV7-2
TGTGCCAGCAGCTTAGCGGCGGGGGTAGATACGCAGTATTTT
CASSLAAGVDTQYF
>TRBJ2-6|NA|NA|TRBV2
TGTGCCAGCACCCTTGGACTCCGCTCTGGGGCCAACGTCCTGACTTTC
CASTLGLRSGANVLTF
>TRBJ1-1|NA|TRBD1|TRBV4-2
TGTGCCAGCAGCCGAGACAGGGGGCTTGACGCTGAAGCTTTCTTT
CASSRDRGLDAEAFF
>TRBJ2-2|NA|TRBD2|TRBV4-1
TGCGCCAGCAGCCAACTCACCAGACTAGCGGGGGGCCAAGAGCTGTTTTTT
CASSQLTRLAGGQELFF
>TRBJ2-5|NA|TRBD2|TRBV5-5
TGTGCCAGCAGAGGACTAGCGGGGGCCGGGGGGACCCAGTACTTC
CASRGLAGAGGTQYF
>TRBJ2-7|NA|NA|TRBV7-9
TGTGCCAGCAGCCACCCTCTACTCTACGAGCAGTACTTC
CASSHPLLYEQYF
>TRBJ1-3|NA|NA|TRBV6-5
TGTGCCAGCAGTTACTCAACCGGGACGTTTGGAAACACCATATATTTT
CASSYSTGTFGNTIYF
>TRBJ1-5|few|TRBD1|TRBV6-1
TGTGCCAGCAGTGACCGCCTCCGGACAGGGAGGGTGTATAGCAATCAGCCCCAGCATTTT
CASSDRLRTGRVYSNQPQHF